The clone carrying this T cell receptor beta chain was counted only a few times. Its specificity is unknown. MiXCR, applied by TCRdb to the 5' RACE reads, yields one record per CDR3 protein. This sample carries about 890,000 distinct CDR3 sequences, about 12% of them seen once, and the ten largest clones take about 1.5%. This specimen comes from a study of identical twins. All of the donors were Caucasians in good health. Study-wide results and caveats: There were fewer insertions in abundant cord blood beta clonotypes, but memory repertoires showed no such pattern. Models, which agreed with sharing between unrelated individuals, nonetheless underestimated the out-of-frame TCR alpha sharing seen in monozygotic twins.

CDR1 MGHRA and CDR2 YSYEKL come from the germline V gene. V was clipped by 1 base and J by 1 base, with 16 bases between them. This CDR3 region has 17 residues. The same data also went into a second study, on yellow fever vaccine responses in identical twins.

Sequenced material: PBMCs. The J gene is TRBJ1-1, the V gene TRBV4-1; weak D call: TRBD1 (6 bases). The receptor was derived from a young woman in good health. In DNA, the CDR3 is TGCGCCAGCAGCCAAGGACCAGGGGCAGGCGGGAACACTGAAGCTTTCTTT. Amino acids: CASSQGPGAGGNTEAFF.